Listed here is a single T cell receptor (beta chain). V dropped 8 bases and J dropped 6; count of bases not matched to a gene: 7. There are 15 residues in the CDR3. CDR1 and CDR2 from the germline V gene are MGHDK and SYGVNS. In the original workflow: Scientists estimated how many nucleated cells there were by amplifying reference gene primers. The table came from immunoSEQ multiplex PCR; TCRdb's copy has only in-frame clones and leaves some out. The DNA was the basis for D and trimming; V, J and clone size are from that table. The data contain some 130,000 clones, under 90% of them singletons. These data belong to a study of blood T cell repertoires in COVID-19. Study-level background: Specimens from acute and convalescent COVID-19 originated in the United States, Italy and Spain.

Participants came from some 26 US areas, aged roughly 18 to 95 years. Self-reported history from a screening survey and questionnaire set each donor's cohort. The specimen was PBMCs or T cells enriched from blood (not recorded which). V and J are TRBV25-1 and TRBJ2-3; the match to TRBD2 covers 14 bases. The clonotype comes from a man aged 35-49 years with acute COVID-19. CDR3 residues: CASQTSGGELDTQYF. CDR3 nucleotide sequence: TGTGCCAGCCAGACTAGCGGGGGGGAATTGGATACGCAGTATTTT.